These T cell receptor beta chains were read from a single sample in a study of blood T cell repertoires in COVID-19. Produced via immunoSEQ multiplex PCR; TCRdb's table is partial and in-frame only. Among approximately 400,000 clones listed, more than 75% were seen once. Sequenced: peripheral blood. Every receptor here comes from a human donor with acute or convalescent COVID-19. The donor label of this sample is uncertain. Both conserved end residues are part of each CDR3. D genes are given only for firm matches. Clone sizes are given selectively: once, few, many, or a class where the clone is expanded.

clone_size: -; d_call: -; j_call: TRBJ2-7; v_call: TRBV5-4; cdr3_nt: TGTGCCAGCAGCCCGGACAGCCGCTCCTACGAGCAGTACTTC; cdr3_aa: CASSPDSRSYEQYF
clone_size: -; d_call: TRBD1; j_call: TRBJ2-7; v_call: TRBV19; cdr3_nt: TGTGCCAGTAGTGACCAGGGGGATGGGGGCTACGAGCAGTACTTC; cdr3_aa: CASSDQGDGGYEQYF
clone_size: -; d_call: -; j_call: TRBJ1-3; v_call: TRBV28; cdr3_nt: TGTGCCAGCAGTCCGCAACTCTCTGGAAACACCATATATTTT; cdr3_aa: CASSPQLSGNTIYF
clone_size: -; d_call: -; j_call: TRBJ1-1; v_call: TRBV19; cdr3_nt: TGTGCCAGTAGTATATATGGAGCTGGGGCGGCTTTCTTT; cdr3_aa: CASSIYGAGAAFF
clone_size: few; d_call: -; j_call: TRBJ1-2; v_call: TRBV28; cdr3_nt: TGTGCCAGCTCGGTCGACAGGCCTGGTGGCTACACCTTC; cdr3_aa: CASSVDRPGGYTF
clone_size: -; d_call: TRBD1; j_call: TRBJ1-2; v_call: TRBV28; cdr3_nt: TGTGCCAGCAGGACAGGGGGCTTTGGCTACACCTTC; cdr3_aa: CASRTGGFGYTF
clone_size: -; d_call: -; j_call: TRBJ1-4; v_call: TRBV2; cdr3_nt: TGTGCCAGCAGTCCTACAGGCCCTACTGCGAGAAAACTGTTTTTT; cdr3_aa: CASSPTGPTARKLFF
clone_size: -; d_call: -; j_call: TRBJ2-1; v_call: TRBV30; cdr3_nt: TGTGCCTGGACCGGGAGTAGTGGTATTGAGCAGTTCTTC; cdr3_aa: CAWTGSSGIEQFF
clone_size: once; d_call: -; j_call: TRBJ2-3; v_call: TRBV2; cdr3_nt: TGTGCCAGCAGGGTAACTAGGCCAGATACGCAGTATTTT; cdr3_aa: CASRVTRPDTQYF
clone_size: once; d_call: -; j_call: TRBJ1-6; v_call: TRBV4-1; cdr3_nt: TGCGCCAGCAGCCAAGATCCAGGGTCTAGGGGTCGGGCCCTCCACTTT; cdr3_aa: CASSQDPGSRGRALHF
clone_size: -; d_call: -; j_call: TRBJ2-7; v_call: TRBV30; cdr3_nt: TGTGCCTGGCAAAGCAGGTCCTCCTACGAGCAGTACTTC; cdr3_aa: CAWQSRSSYEQYF
clone_size: -; d_call: TRBD1; j_call: TRBJ2-1; v_call: TRBV11-2; cdr3_nt: TGTGCCAGCAGCTCCGGGACAGCCTCCTACAATGAGCAGTTCTTC; cdr3_aa: CASSSGTASYNEQFF
clone_size: -; d_call: TRBD1; j_call: TRBJ1-2; v_call: TRBV7-8; cdr3_nt: TGTGCCAGCAGCACAGGACAGGGTGTCTATGGCTACACCTTC; cdr3_aa: CASSTGQGVYGYTF
clone_size: -; d_call: -; j_call: TRBJ1-2; v_call: TRBV7-2; cdr3_nt: TGTGCCAGCAGCTTAAGGGCGGGGACTCGCAGGGCTAACTATGGCTACACCTTC; cdr3_aa: CASSLRAGTRRANYGYTF
clone_size: once; d_call: -; j_call: TRBJ2-3; v_call: TRBV28; cdr3_nt: TGTGCCAGCAGTTTGCCGGTCGTGGTGCGGACGCAGTATTTT; cdr3_aa: CASSLPVVVRTQYF
clone_size: -; d_call: TRBD2; j_call: TRBJ2-7; v_call: TRBV10-3; cdr3_nt: TGTGCCATCAGTGATGGGACTAGCGGGAGGGGGTACGAGCAGTACTTC; cdr3_aa: CAISDGTSGRGYEQYF
clone_size: -; d_call: TRBD1; j_call: TRBJ1-5; v_call: TRBV28; cdr3_nt: TGTGCCAGCAGTCCCAGGGGGCCGAATCAGCCCCAGCATTTT; cdr3_aa: CASSPRGPNQPQHF
clone_size: -; d_call: TRBD1; j_call: TRBJ1-1; v_call: TRBV28; cdr3_nt: TGTGCCAGCAGTTTTGACAGGGGCGAAGCTTTCTTT; cdr3_aa: CASSFDRGEAFF
clone_size: -; d_call: -; j_call: TRBJ1-5; v_call: TRBV18; cdr3_nt: TGTGCCAGCTCATCCCTAATTAGCAATCAGCCCCAGCATTTT; cdr3_aa: CASSSLISNQPQHF
clone_size: -; d_call: TRBD1; j_call: TRBJ2-5; v_call: TRBV5-4; cdr3_nt: TGTGCCAGCAGCACCGGACAGGAACAAGAGACCCAGTACTTC; cdr3_aa: CASSTGQEQETQYF
clone_size: -; d_call: -; j_call: TRBJ1-3; v_call: TRBV28; cdr3_nt: TGTGCCAGCAGTCCAGGGGTTACAGCTGGAAACACCATATATTTT; cdr3_aa: CASSPGVTAGNTIYF
clone_size: -; d_call: -; j_call: TRBJ1-1; v_call: TRBV11-2; cdr3_nt: TGTGCCAGCAGCTTACTCAGGGCCCCGAACACTGAAGCTTTCTTT; cdr3_aa: CASSLLRAPNTEAFF
clone_size: -; d_call: -; j_call: TRBJ2-1; v_call: TRBV7-6; cdr3_nt: TGTGCCAGCAGCTTAGTACAGCAGGGTGGGCAGTTCTTC; cdr3_aa: CASSLVQQGGQFF
clone_size: -; d_call: TRBD2; j_call: TRBJ2-7; v_call: TRBV28; cdr3_nt: TGTGCCAGCAGTTCGTCCGGGACTAGAGACGAGCAGTACTTC; cdr3_aa: CASSSSGTRDEQYF
clone_size: -; d_call: -; j_call: TRBJ2-3; v_call: TRBV27; cdr3_nt: TGTGCCAGCAGTCCTTACCAACAGGGCCCGGATACGCAGTATTTT; cdr3_aa: CASSPYQQGPDTQYF
clone_size: -; d_call: -; j_call: TRBJ1-2; v_call: TRBV30; cdr3_nt: TGTGCCTGGAGCGAGGACAGAGTATTACGACGCCATGGCTACACCTTC; cdr3_aa: CAWSEDRVLRRHGYTF
clone_size: -; d_call: -; j_call: TRBJ1-2; v_call: TRBV19; cdr3_nt: TGTGCCAGTAGTAGCTCACGGGATTGGACTACCGCTAACTATGGCTACACCTTC; cdr3_aa: CASSSSRDWTTANYGYTF
clone_size: -; d_call: TRBD2; j_call: TRBJ2-1; v_call: TRBV23-1; cdr3_nt: TGCGCCAGCAGTCAATTAGAGGCGGGAGTCGACAATGAGCAGTTCTTC; cdr3_aa: CASSQLEAGVDNEQFF
clone_size: once; d_call: TRBD2; j_call: TRBJ2-1; v_call: TRBV5-1; cdr3_nt: TGCGCCAGCAGCCTAGCGGGCCACGAAGGAGATGAGCAGTTCTTC; cdr3_aa: CASSLAGHEGDEQFF
clone_size: few; d_call: -; j_call: TRBJ1-5; v_call: TRBV4-1; cdr3_nt: TGCGCCAGCAGCCACGAACTGTATAGCAATCAGCCCCAGCATTTT; cdr3_aa: CASSHELYSNQPQHF
clone_size: once; d_call: TRBD2; j_call: TRBJ2-3; v_call: TRBV3-1/TRBV3-2; cdr3_nt: TGTGCCAGCAGCCAAGCCCTAGCGGGATCAGATACGCAGTATTTT; cdr3_aa: CASSQALAGSDTQYF